The 17 T cell receptor beta chains in this list originate from one sample, sequenced in a study of cytomegalovirus exposure and HLA in healthy donors. Vbeta (60) and Jbeta (13) primers were used in the PCR. Measured with immunoSEQ multiplex PCR; TCRdb has only the in-frame clones, and not every one. The table includes just over 70,000 clones, around 69% detected once. The sequenced material came from PBMCs. The receptors originated from a human donor in good health.

J is TRBJ1-1 and V is TRBV19, with a weak D call TRBD1 (5 bases). Per germline, CDR1 LNHDA and CDR2 SQIVND (reference sequence). V lost 4 bases and J 0 bases, leaving 9 bases between the germline ends. This CDR3 is 14 amino acids long. In DNA, the CDR3 is TGTGCCAGTAGTAAGGACAACCTGAACACTGAAGCTTTCTTT. It is translated as CASSKDNLNTEAFF.

This sequence joins TRBV7-9 and TRBJ1-1; possible D gene TRBD1, 5 bases. Germline V gene lookup returns CDR1 SEHNR and CDR2 FQNEAQ (reference sequence). The CDR3 contains 15 residues. Between the trimmed V and J ends, which lost 0 bases and 1 base, there was a span of 9 bases. CDR3 sequence reads: CASSLALTENTEAFF. The CDR3 coding sequence is TGTGCCAGCAGCTTAGCCCTGACAGAGAACACTGAAGCTTTCTTT. The full variable domain, with the rest looked up from reference TRBV7-9 and TRBJ1-1, is DTGVSQNPRHKITKRGQNVTFRCDPISEHNRLYWYRQTLGQGPEFLTYFQNEAQLEKSRLLSDRFSAERPKGSFSTLEIQRTEQGDSAMYLCASSLALTENTEAFFGQGTRLTVV.

This sequence joins TRBV9 and TRBJ1-2, with a possible D match to TRBD1 (6 bases). CDR1 and CDR2 from the germline V gene are SGDLS and YYNGEE. The CDR3 runs to 15 residues. The V end lost 0 bases, the J end lost 4 bases, and 13 bases lay between the germline ends. The CDR3 region is CASSVATAGAYGYTF. Here the CDR3 DNA reads TGTGCCAGCAGCGTAGCTACTGCAGGGGCCTATGGCTACACCTTC. The full variable domain, in which reference TRBV9 and TRBJ1-2 provide the parts outside the CDR3, is DSGVTQTPKHLITATGQRVTLRCSPRSGDLSVYWYQQSLDQGLQFLIQYYNGEERAKGNILERFSAQQFPDLHSELNLSSLELGDSALYFCASSVATAGAYGYTFGSGTRLTVV.

The CDR3 coding sequence is TGTGCCAGCAGCCAAGGGCTAGCGGGAAAACGGACCGGGGAGCTGTTTTTT. It translates to CASSQGLAGKRTGELFF. The chain links TRBV14 to TRBJ2-2; 9 bases align to TRBD2. This CDR3 contains 17 residues. Trimming at V came to 1 base and at J to 5 bases, leaving 8 bases not matched to a gene. Germline CDR1 SGHDN, CDR2 FVKESK.

The rearrangement joins TRBV6-6 to TRBJ1-1, with D possibly being TRBD1 (6 bases). This CDR3 region has 14 residues. The V end lost 6 bases, the J end lost 5 bases, and 16 bases lay between the germline ends. Germline CDR1 is MNHNY and CDR2 is SVGAGI (reference sequence). The CDR3 reads CASRDHREWTEAFF. The CDR3 region has the DNA TGTGCCAGCAGGGACCACAGGGAGTGGACTGAAGCTTTCTTT.

V usage is TRBV19 and J usage is TRBJ1-4; tentatively, D is TRBD1 (6 bases). Trimming removed 5 bases from V and 0 bases from J, with 16 bases in between. The CDR3 covers 17 residues. From germline, CDR1 is LNHDA and CDR2 SQIVND (reference sequence). In nucleotides, the CDR3 is TGTGCCAGTAGTGTAGCACAGGGAACGACAACTAATGAAAAACTGTTTTTT. Translation gives CASSVAQGTTTNEKLFF.

The chain recombines TRBV7-9 with TRBJ1-1; 7 bases fit TRBD1. This CDR3 is built from 15 residues. V lost 2 bases to trimming and J lost 5 bases; unmatched junction nucleotides: 8. Germline CDR1 reads SEHNR; CDR2 reads FQNEAQ (reference sequence). The CDR3 DNA reads as TGTGCCAGCAGCTTACGACAGGGCGGACATACTGAAGCTTTCTTT. This gives the protein CASSLRQGGHTEAFF.

The chain combines TRBV25-1 with TRBJ1-5; 9 nucleotides line up with TRBD1. Germline CDR1 reads MGHDK; CDR2 reads SYGVNS. Trimming removed 3 bases from V and 0 bases from J; junction bases left unmatched: 6. The CDR3 length is 17 residues. The DNA for the CDR3 is TGTGCCAGCAGTGACACCGGGACAGGGAATAGCAATCAGCCCCAGCATTTT. This codes for CASSDTGTGNSNQPQHF.

J is TRBJ1-1 and V is TRBV29-1; 7 bases match TRBD1. V shed 7 bases, J shed 1 base, and the junction held 3 bases outside the gene matches. The CDR3 consists of 12 residues. Germline V lookup: CDR1 SQVTM, CDR2 ANQGSEA. This CDR3 reads CSDQGGNTEAFF. As DNA, the CDR3 is TGCAGCGACCAGGGGGGGAACACTGAAGCTTTCTTT.

The rearrangement uses TRBV13 and TRBJ1-1; possibly TRBD1 for D (5 bases). The length of the CDR3 is 13 residues. V gave up 5 bases and J gave up 13 bases, with 20 bases separating them. Looked up from germline, CDR1 is PRHDT and CDR2 is FYEKMQ (reference sequence). The CDR3 nucleotides are TGTGCCAGCAGCGGGGGGGGGATTGGGACGGTTTTCTTT. It codes for CASSGGGIGTVFF.

DNA for the CDR3: TGCGCCAGCAGCGAACAGCCGCTGAACACTGAAGCTTTCTTT. Translating gives CASSEQPLNTEAFF. The chain recombines TRBV5-1 with TRBJ1-1; D remains unclear. Germline assignment: CDR1 SGHRS and CDR2 YFSETQ. CDR3 length: 14 residues. V lost 4 bases, J lost 0 bases, and 10 bases lay in between.

This clone showed up just a few times. The gene calls are TRBV29-1 and TRBJ2-2; 7 bases align to TRBD1. J was trimmed by 5 bases and V by 7 bases; bases with no gene match: 13. The CDR3 contains 15 residues. Germline V gene lookup returns CDR1 SQVTM and CDR2 ANQGSEA. CDR3 sequence: CSDGPGQRYTGELFF. The CDR3 DNA reads as TGCAGCGACGGACCGGGACAGCGGTATACCGGGGAGCTGTTTTTT.

The J gene is TRBJ2-5, the V gene TRBV9, with a tentative D call TRBD1 (8 bases). V dropped 0 bases and J dropped 5 bases, with 14 bases sitting between them. CDR3 size: 15 residues. CDR1 and CDR2 (germline): SGDLS, YYNGEE. CDR3 DNA: TGTGCCAGCAGCGTAGACAGGGGGGGAATGGAGACCCAGTACTTC. It codes for CASSVDRGGMETQYF.

The chain joins TRBV5-6 to TRBJ1-2, with TRBD1 matching over 12 bases. CDR1 SGHDT and CDR2 YYEEEE come from the germline V gene. This CDR3 region has 18 residues. V shed 0 bases and J 5 bases; nucleotides not matched to a gene: 11. The CDR3 loop reads CASSLAGGQGAFRYGYTF. CDR3 nucleotides: TGTGCCAGCAGCTTGGCCGGGGGACAGGGGGCTTTTAGGTATGGCTACACCTTC.

The chain links TRBV25-1 to TRBJ2-7, with 8 bases matching TRBD2. After removal of 3 bases from V and 5 bases from J, the junction contained 15 bases not matched to a gene. Germline V lookup: CDR1 MGHDK, CDR2 SYGVNS. The CDR3 has 17 residues. Here the CDR3 reads CASSDPPSGSLPHEQYF. CDR3 nucleotides: TGTGCCAGCAGTGACCCTCCCAGCGGGAGCTTACCACACGAGCAGTACTTC.

This clone was counted between two and nine times. V gene TRBV5-4 combines with J gene TRBJ2-7, with 9 bases that match TRBD1. The trim removed 4 bases at V and 7 bases at J, leaving 6 bases unmatched. Germline assignment: CDR1 SGHNT and CDR2 YYREEE (reference sequence). The CDR3 runs to 13 residues. Written as DNA, the CDR3 is TGTGCCAGCAGCCAGGGACAGGGACAGGAGCAGTACTTC. Translated: CASSQGQGQEQYF.

The chain is built from TRBV7-6 and TRBJ2-1, with 10 bases aligning to TRBD2. Germline lookup yields CDR1 SGHVS and CDR2 FNYEAQ. CDR3 size: 14 residues. The trim removed 7 bases at V and 9 bases at J, leaving 9 bases unmatched. Written as DNA, the CDR3 is TGTGCCAGCACCCAGCGGGAGGGCCCTAGTGAGCAGTTCTTC. Translation: CASTQREGPSEQFF.